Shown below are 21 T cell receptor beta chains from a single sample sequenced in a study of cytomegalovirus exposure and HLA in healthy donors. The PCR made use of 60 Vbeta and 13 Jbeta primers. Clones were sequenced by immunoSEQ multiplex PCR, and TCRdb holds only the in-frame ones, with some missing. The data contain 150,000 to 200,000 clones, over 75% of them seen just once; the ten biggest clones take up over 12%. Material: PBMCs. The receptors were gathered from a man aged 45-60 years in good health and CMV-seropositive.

DNA of the CDR3: TGCAGCGTAGCCCGGGACAGGAATCAGCCCCAGCATTTT. Its protein product is CSVARDRNQPQHF. This chain uses TRBV29-1 with TRBJ1-5, with 8 bases lining up with TRBD1. Germline lookup yields CDR1 SQVTM and CDR2 ANQGSEA. After removal of 6 bases from V and 4 bases from J, the junction contained 5 bases not matched to a gene. The CDR3 covers 13 residues.

CDR3 coding DNA: TGTGCCAGTAGACTACAGGGGAGCTCTGGAAACACCATATATTTT. Translating gives CASRLQGSSGNTIYF. The chain combines TRBV19 with TRBJ1-3, with 7 bases aligning to TRBD1. The CDR3 has 15 residues. CDR1 is LNHDA and CDR2 is SQIVND in the germline V gene (reference sequence). With 6 bases clipped from V and 0 bases from J, the junction kept 5 bases outside the gene matches.

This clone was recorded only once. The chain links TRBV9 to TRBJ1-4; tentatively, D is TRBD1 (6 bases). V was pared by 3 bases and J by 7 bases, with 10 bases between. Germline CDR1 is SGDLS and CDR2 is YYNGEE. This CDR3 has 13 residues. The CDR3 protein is CASSAQGTEKLFF. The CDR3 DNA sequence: TGTGCCAGCAGCGCACAGGGAACTGAAAAACTGTTTTTT.

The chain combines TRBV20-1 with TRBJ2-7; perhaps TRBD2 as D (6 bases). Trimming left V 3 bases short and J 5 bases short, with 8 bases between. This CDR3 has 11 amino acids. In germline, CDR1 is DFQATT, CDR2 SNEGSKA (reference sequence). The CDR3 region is CSASRGNEQYF. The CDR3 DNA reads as TGCAGTGCTAGTCGGGGGAACGAGCAGTACTTC.

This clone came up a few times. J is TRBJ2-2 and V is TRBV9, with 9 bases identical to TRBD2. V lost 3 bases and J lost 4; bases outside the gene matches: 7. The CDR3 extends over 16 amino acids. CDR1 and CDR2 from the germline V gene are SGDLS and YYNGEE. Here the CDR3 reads CASSASQRGATGELFF. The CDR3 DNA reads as TGTGCCAGCAGCGCATCCCAGCGGGGGGCCACCGGGGAGCTGTTTTTT.

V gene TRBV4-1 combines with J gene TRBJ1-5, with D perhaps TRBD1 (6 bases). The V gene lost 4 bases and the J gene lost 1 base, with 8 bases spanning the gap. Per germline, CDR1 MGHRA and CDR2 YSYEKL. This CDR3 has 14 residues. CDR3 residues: CASSPGQSNQPQHF. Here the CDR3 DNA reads TGCGCCAGCAGCCCCGGACAGAGCAATCAGCCCCAGCATTTT.

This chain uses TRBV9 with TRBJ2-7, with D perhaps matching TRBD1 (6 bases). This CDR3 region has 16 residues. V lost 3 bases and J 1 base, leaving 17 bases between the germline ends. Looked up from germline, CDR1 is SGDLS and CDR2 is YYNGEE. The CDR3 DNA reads TGTGCCAGCAGCGACCCCGCACAGGGTCCTTCCTACGAGCAGTACTTC. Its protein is CASSDPAQGPSYEQYF.

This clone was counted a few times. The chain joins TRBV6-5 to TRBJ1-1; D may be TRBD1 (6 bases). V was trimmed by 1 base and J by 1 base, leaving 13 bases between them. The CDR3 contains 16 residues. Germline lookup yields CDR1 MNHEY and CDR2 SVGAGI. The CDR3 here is CASSYLAAGANTEAFF. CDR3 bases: TGTGCCAGCAGTTACTTGGCAGCAGGGGCGAACACTGAAGCTTTCTTT.

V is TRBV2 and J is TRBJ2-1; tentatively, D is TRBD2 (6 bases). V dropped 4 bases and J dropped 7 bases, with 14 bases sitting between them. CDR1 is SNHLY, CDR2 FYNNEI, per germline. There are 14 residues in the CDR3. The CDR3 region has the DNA TGTGCCAGCAGTGGAGAGACTAGGGGAAATGAGCAGTTCTTC. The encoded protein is CASSGETRGNEQFF.

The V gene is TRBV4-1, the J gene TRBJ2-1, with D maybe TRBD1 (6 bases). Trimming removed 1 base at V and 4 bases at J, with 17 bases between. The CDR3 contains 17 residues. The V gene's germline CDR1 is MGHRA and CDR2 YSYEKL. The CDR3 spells CASSQAAPGHTYNEQFF. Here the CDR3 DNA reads TGCGCCAGCAGCCAAGCCGCCCCGGGACATACGTACAATGAGCAGTTCTTC.

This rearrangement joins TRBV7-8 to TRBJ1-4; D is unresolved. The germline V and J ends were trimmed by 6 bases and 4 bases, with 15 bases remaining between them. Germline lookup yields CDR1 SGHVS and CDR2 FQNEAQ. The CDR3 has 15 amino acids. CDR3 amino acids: CASSPKHSDNEKLFF. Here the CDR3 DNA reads TGTGCCAGCAGTCCTAAGCATTCCGATAATGAAAAACTGTTTTTT. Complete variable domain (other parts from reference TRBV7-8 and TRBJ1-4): GAGVSQSPRYKVAKRGQDVALRCDPISGHVSLFWYQQALGQGPEFLTYFQNEAQLDKSGLPSDRFFAERPEGSVSTLKIQRTQQEDSAVYLCASSPKHSDNEKLFFGSGTQLSVL.

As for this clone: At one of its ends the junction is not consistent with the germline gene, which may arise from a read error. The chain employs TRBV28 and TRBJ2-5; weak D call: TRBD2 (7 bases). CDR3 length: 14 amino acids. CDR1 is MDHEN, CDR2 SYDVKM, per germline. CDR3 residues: CASIFGGGQGTQYF. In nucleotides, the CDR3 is TGTGCCAGCATCTTTGGGGGGGGCCAAGGGACCCAGTACTTC.

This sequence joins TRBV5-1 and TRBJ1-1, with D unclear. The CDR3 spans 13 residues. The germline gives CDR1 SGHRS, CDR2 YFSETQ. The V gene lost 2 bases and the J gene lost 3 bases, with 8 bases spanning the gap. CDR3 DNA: TGCGCCAGCAGCTTTGACAAATACACTGAAGCTTTCTTT. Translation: CASSFDKYTEAFF.

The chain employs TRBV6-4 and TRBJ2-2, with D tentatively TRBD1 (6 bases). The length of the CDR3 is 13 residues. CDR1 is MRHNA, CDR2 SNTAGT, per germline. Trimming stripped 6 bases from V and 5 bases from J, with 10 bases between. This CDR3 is CASSQQGTGELFF. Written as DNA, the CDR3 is TGTGCCAGCAGCCAACAGGGAACCGGGGAGCTGTTTTTT.

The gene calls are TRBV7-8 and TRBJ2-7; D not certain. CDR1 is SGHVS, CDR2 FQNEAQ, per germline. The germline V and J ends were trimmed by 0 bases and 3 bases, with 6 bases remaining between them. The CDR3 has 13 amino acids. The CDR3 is CASSLAQNYEQYV. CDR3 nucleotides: TGTGCCAGCAGCTTAGCCCAGAACTACGAGCAGTACGTC.

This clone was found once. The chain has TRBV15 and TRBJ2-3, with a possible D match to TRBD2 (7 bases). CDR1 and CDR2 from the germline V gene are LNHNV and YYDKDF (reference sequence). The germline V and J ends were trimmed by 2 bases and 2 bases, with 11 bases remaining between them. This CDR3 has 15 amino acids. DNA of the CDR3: TGTGCCACCAGCAGAACAGGGAGGGTCACAGATACGCAGTATTTT. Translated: CATSRTGRVTDTQYF.

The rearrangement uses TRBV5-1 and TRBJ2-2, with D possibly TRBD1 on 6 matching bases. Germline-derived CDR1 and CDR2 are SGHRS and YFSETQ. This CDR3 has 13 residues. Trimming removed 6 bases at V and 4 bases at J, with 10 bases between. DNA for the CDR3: TGCGCCAGCACTGCGGACAGCACCGGGGAGCTGTTTTTT. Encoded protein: CASTADSTGELFF.

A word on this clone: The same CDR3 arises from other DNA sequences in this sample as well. CDR3 bases: TGTGCCAGCAGCGTAGGAAGCGGGGGGTACAATGAGCAGTTCTTC. Amino acids: CASSVGSGGYNEQFF. J is TRBJ2-1 and V is TRBV9; TRBD2 aligns across 9 bases. Germline V gene data show CDR1 as SGDLS and CDR2 as YYNGEE. The CDR3 length is 15 residues. V lost 0 bases, J lost 4 bases, and 2 bases stayed unmatched.

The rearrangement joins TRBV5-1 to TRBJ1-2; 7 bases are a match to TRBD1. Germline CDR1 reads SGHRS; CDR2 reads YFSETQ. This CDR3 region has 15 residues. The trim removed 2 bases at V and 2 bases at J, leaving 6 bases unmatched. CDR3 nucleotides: TGCGCCAGCAGCTTTTATGCAGGGGGAAACTATGGCTACACCTTC. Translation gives CASSFYAGGNYGYTF.

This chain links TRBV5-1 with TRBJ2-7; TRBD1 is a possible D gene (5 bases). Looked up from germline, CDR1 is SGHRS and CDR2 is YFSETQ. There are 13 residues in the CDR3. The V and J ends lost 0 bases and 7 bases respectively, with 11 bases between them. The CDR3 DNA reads TGCGCCAGCAGCTTGGCTGGACACGAAGAGCAGTACGTC. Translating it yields CASSLAGHEEQYV.

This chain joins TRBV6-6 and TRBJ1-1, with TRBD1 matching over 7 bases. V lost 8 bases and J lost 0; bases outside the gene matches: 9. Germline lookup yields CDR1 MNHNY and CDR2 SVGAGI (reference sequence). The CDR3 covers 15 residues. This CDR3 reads CASPPPGQMNTEAFF. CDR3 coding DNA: TGTGCCAGCCCGCCGCCGGGACAGATGAACACTGAAGCTTTCTTT.